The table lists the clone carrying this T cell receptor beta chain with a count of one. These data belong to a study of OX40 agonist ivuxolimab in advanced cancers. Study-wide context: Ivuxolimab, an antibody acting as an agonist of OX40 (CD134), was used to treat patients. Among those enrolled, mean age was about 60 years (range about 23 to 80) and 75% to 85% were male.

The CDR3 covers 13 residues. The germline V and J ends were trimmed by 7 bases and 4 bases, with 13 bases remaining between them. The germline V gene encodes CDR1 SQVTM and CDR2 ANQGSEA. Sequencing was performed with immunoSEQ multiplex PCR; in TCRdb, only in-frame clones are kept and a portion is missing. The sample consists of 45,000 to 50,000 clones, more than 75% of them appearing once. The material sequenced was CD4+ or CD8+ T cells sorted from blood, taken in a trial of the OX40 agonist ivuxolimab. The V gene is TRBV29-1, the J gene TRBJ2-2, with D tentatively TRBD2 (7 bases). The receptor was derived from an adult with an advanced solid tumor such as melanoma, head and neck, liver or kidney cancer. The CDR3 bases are TGCAGCGGCACCCGGGGGGCCACCGGGGAGCTGTTTTTT. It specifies CSGTRGATGELFF.